Listed here are 3 T cell receptor beta chains from one sample, sequenced in a study of technical replicates of blood from several donors. Clones were sequenced by immunoSEQ multiplex PCR, and TCRdb holds only the in-frame ones, with some missing. The table shows over 85,000 clones, with about 96% occurring only once. Sequences were obtained from T cells isolated from PBMCs. The receptor set was obtained from a human donor in good health.

This chain uses TRBV7-3 with TRBJ2-3; the D gene is possibly TRBD2 (6 bases). Germline assignment: CDR1 SGHTA and CDR2 FQGTGA. CDR3 length equals 12 residues. V gave up 2 bases and J gave up 6 bases, with 6 bases separating them. For the CDR3, the DNA is TGTGCCAGCAGCTTAGGGAGGGATACGCAGTATTTT. The encoded protein is CASSLGRDTQYF.

The chain employs TRBV10-3 and TRBJ2-3, with 8 bases lining up with TRBD1. After removal of 6 bases from V and 4 bases from J, the junction contained 6 bases not matched to a gene. Germline V gene data show CDR1 as ENHRY and CDR2 as SYGVKD. This CDR3 has 14 residues. The CDR3 loop is CAIRDGQGADTQYF. The CDR3 DNA sequence: TGTGCCATCAGAGACGGACAGGGTGCAGATACGCAGTATTTT.

The V and J genes are TRBV6-5 and TRBJ2-5; 9 nucleotides align to TRBD2. CDR1 is MNHEY and CDR2 is SVGAGI in the germline V gene. The CDR3 totals 14 residues. After removal of 6 bases from V and 5 bases from J, the junction contained 7 bases not matched to a gene. CDR3 protein: CASSLVAGAETQYF. Written as DNA, the CDR3 is TGTGCCAGCAGCCTTGTAGCGGGAGCGGAGACCCAGTACTTC.